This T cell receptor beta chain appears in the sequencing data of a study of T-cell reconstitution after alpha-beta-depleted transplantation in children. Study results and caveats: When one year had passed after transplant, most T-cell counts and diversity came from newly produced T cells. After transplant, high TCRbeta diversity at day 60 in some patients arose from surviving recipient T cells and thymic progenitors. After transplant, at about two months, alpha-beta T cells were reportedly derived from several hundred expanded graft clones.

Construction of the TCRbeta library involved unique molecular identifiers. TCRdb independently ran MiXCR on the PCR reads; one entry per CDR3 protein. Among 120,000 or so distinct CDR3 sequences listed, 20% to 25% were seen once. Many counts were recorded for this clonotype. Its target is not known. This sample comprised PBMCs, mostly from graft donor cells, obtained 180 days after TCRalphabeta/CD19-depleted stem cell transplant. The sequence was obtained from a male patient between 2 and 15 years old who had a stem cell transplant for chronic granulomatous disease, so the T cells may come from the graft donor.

CDR3 nucleotides: TGCAGCGCAACGTACGAGGGGGTCTACGAGCAGTACTTC. The encoded protein is CSATYEGVYEQYF. The chain has TRBV29-1 and TRBJ2-7; TRBD1 might be the D (6 bases). This CDR3 region has 13 residues. V lost 7 bases and J lost 3, with 16 bases in between. The germline V gene encodes CDR1 SQVTM and CDR2 ANQGSEA.